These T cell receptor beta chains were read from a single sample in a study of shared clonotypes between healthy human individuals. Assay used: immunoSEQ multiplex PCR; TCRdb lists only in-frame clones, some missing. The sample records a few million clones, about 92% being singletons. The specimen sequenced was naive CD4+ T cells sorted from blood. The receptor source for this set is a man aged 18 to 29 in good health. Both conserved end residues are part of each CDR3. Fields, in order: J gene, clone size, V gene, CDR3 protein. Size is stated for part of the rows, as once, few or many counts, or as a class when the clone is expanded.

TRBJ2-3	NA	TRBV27	CASSLSSGGGDTQYF
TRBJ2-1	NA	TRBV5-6	CASSLVVPSGEQFF
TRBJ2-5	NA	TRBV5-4	CASSRQGLETQYF
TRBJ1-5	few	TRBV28	CASAWAGGSNQPQHF
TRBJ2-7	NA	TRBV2	CASSETLGLAGSSYEQYF
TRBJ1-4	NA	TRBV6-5	CASSRTGSGEKLFF
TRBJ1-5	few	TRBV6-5	CASSRGGISNQPQHF
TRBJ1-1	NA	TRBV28	CASSSTAGTQNTEAFF
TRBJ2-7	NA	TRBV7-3	CASSLRPTSGTYEQYF
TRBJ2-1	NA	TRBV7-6	CASSLGTKGGYNEQFF
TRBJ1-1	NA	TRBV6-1	CASRRQELNTEAFF
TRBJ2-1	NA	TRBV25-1	CASSAGGHEQFF
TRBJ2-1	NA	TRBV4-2	CASSQAGTSGEGEQFF
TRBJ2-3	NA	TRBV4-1	CASSPGLAGADTQYF
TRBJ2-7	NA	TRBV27	CASSLQDGPYEQYF
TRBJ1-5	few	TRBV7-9	CASSSFGVSQPQHF